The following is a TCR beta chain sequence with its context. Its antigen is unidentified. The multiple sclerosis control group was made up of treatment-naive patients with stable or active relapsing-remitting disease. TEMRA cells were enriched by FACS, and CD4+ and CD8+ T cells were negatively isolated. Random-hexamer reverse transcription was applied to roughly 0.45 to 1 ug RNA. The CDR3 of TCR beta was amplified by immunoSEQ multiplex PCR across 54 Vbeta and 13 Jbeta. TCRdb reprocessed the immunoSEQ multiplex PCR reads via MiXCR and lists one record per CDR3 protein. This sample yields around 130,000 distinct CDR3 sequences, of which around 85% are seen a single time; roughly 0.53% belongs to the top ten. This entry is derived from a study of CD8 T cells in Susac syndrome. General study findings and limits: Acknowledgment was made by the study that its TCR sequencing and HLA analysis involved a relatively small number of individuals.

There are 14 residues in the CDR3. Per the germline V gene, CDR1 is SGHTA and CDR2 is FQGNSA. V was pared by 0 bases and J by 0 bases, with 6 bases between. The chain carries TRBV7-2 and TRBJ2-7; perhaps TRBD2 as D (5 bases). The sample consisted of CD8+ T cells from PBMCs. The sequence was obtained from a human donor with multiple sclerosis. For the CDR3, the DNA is TGTGCCAGCAGCTTAGCTGGAGGCTCCTACGAGCAGTACGTC. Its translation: CASSLAGGSYEQYV.